The 20 T cell receptor beta chains below all came from one sample that was sequenced in a study of T cell responses to AZD1222 COVID-19 vaccine. The data were produced by immunoSEQ multiplex PCR, yet TCRdb's version contains in-frame clones alone and is incomplete. Of roughly 18,000 clones listed, about 80% were seen once; the top ten hold more than 13%. Material: peripheral blood, obtained 28 days after the second AZD1222 dose. The receptors shown here come from an adult who received the AZD1222 COVID-19 vaccine.

V is TRBV27 and J is TRBJ1-1; D is ambiguous. The V end lost 3 bases, the J end lost 0 bases, and 11 bases lay between the germline ends. The length of the CDR3 is 15 residues. Germline CDR1 is MNHEY and CDR2 is SMNVEV (reference sequence). The CDR3 here is CASSLGWALNTEAFF. In DNA, the CDR3 is TGTGCCAGCAGTTTGGGGTGGGCCTTGAACACTGAAGCTTTCTTT.

The chain recombines TRBV9 with TRBJ2-3, with TRBD2 matching over 7 bases. Germline CDR1 SGDLS, CDR2 YYNGEE. V was pared by 2 bases and J by 4 bases, with 1 base of the junction left unmatched. This CDR3 has 13 residues. The CDR3 is CASSVRGADTQYF. The CDR3 region has the DNA TGTGCCAGCAGCGTTCGGGGGGCAGATACGCAGTATTTT.

This chain connects TRBV10-2 to TRBJ2-2; a possible D gene is TRBD2 (5 bases). This CDR3 region has 15 residues. Per germline, CDR1 WSHSY and CDR2 SAAADI. The V end lost 6 bases, the J end lost 0 bases, and 11 bases lay between the germline ends. DNA for the CDR3: TGCGCCAGCAGCCCCCCGGGGACGAACACCGGGGAGCTGTTTTTT. Protein sequence: CASSPPGTNTGELFF.

By sample share, this clone is medium-sized. The CDR3 sequence is CASSQETGLYEQFF. CDR3 in DNA: TGCGCCAGCAGCCAAGAAACGGGACTATATGAGCAGTTCTTC. The chain has TRBV4-1 and TRBJ2-1; 7 nucleotides align to TRBD2. The V and J ends lost 0 bases and 8 bases, in that order; junction bases with no gene match: 4. CDR1 is MGHRA and CDR2 is YSYEKL in the germline V gene. This CDR3 has 14 residues.

The chain couples TRBV25-1 to TRBJ1-3, with D tentatively TRBD1 (5 bases). V was cut by 6 bases and J by 9 bases, with 12 bases left in between. The germline gives CDR1 MGHDK, CDR2 SYGVNS. The CDR3 spans 12 residues. The CDR3 region is CASSGTVGTIYF. CDR3 bases: TGTGCCAGCAGCGGGACGGTGGGCACCATATATTTT.

V is TRBV7-2 and J is TRBJ2-7; D remains unclear. V dropped 3 bases and J dropped 1 base, with 10 bases sitting between them. CDR3 size: 14 residues. The V gene's germline CDR1 is SGHTA and CDR2 FQGNSA. The CDR3 loop reads CASSLAGTSYEQYF. Written as DNA, the CDR3 is TGTGCCAGCAGCTTGGCCGGCACTTCCTACGAGCAGTACTTC.

V gene TRBV14 combines with J gene TRBJ1-2; 10 bases agree with TRBD1. The CDR3 runs 15 residues. The junction had 6 bases not matched to a gene; V was cut back by 2 bases and J by 6 bases. Germline loops: CDR1 SGHDN, CDR2 FVKESK. The CDR3 DNA sequence: TGTGCCAGCAGCCAATGGACAGGGGGGCACGATGGCTACACCTTC. Its protein is CASSQWTGGHDGYTF.

The rearrangement links TRBV7-8 to TRBJ1-5; the D is unclear. Germline CDR1 SGHVS, CDR2 FQNEAQ. The CDR3 consists of 16 residues. V was cut by 4 bases and J by 3 bases, with 16 bases left in between. The CDR3 DNA reads TGTGCCAGCAGCTATTTGGAACGGGAGTCCAATCAGCCCCAGCATTTT. Its protein product is CASSYLERESNQPQHF.

J is TRBJ1-1 and V is TRBV5-1; D may be TRBD1 (5 bases). The V end was cut by 0 bases, the J end by 10 bases, with 25 bases between. CDR3 length equals 17 residues. Germline CDR1 and CDR2: SGHRS and YFSETQ. The CDR3 is CASSLAVGRVVSMLAFF. In nucleotides, the CDR3 is TGCGCCAGCAGCTTGGCCGTCGGCAGGGTGGTATCGATGTTAGCTTTCTTT.

This clone was observed a handful of times. The V and J genes are TRBV6-5 and TRBJ1-1; D not certain. From germline, CDR1 is MNHEY and CDR2 SVGAGI. Trimming left V 0 bases short and J 1 base short, with 12 bases between. The CDR3 totals 16 residues. The CDR3 DNA sequence: TGTGCCAGCAGTTACTCCCTAGCAGAACCGAACACTGAAGCTTTCTTT. Translating it yields CASSYSLAEPNTEAFF.

This clone appeared once. The chain joins TRBV30 to TRBJ1-4; D gene ambiguous. Germline V gene data show CDR1 as GTSNPN and CDR2 as SVGIG (reference sequence). V was trimmed by 4 bases and J by 7 bases, leaving 16 bases between them. The CDR3 consists of 14 residues. As DNA, the CDR3 is TGTGCCTGGATCCCCGGTACGGGCGGTGAAAAACTGTTTTTT. This sequence encodes CAWIPGTGGEKLFF. The variable domain in full, with the rest retrieved from reference TRBV30 and TRBJ1-4, is SQTIHQWPATLVQPVGSPLSLECTVEGTSNPNLYWYRQAAGRGLQLLFYSVGIGQISSEVPQNLSASRPQDRQFILSSKKLLLSDSGFYLCAWIPGTGGEKLFFGSGTQLSVL.

V usage is TRBV6-6 and J usage is TRBJ2-7, with D possibly TRBD1 on 6 matching bases. Germline V gives CDR1 MNHNY, CDR2 SVGAGI (reference sequence). Trimming removed 2 bases at V and 5 bases at J, with 16 bases between. This CDR3 has 15 amino acids. CDR3 bases: TGTGCCAGCAGTTACCCGATCGACAGGTTCAACGAGCAGTACTTC. The encoded protein is CASSYPIDRFNEQYF.

This clone appeared a few times. The CDR3, as DNA: TGTGCCAGCAGCTCCTCCCTCCCGGGGGCCCCTGGAAACACCATATATTTT. Its protein is CASSSSLPGAPGNTIYF. This sequence joins TRBV7-9 and TRBJ1-3; a possible D gene is TRBD1 (6 bases). Germline values: CDR1 SEHNR, CDR2 FQNEAQ (reference sequence). This CDR3 spans 17 amino acids. The V end lost 4 bases, the J end lost 2 bases, and 18 bases lay between the germline ends.

The rearrangement uses TRBV6-5 and TRBJ1-1; 7 positions agree with TRBD1. The germline V gene has CDR1 MNHEY and CDR2 SVGAGI. CDR3 size: 14 residues. After removal of 6 bases from V and 4 bases from J, the junction contained 8 bases not matched to a gene. The CDR3 nucleotides read TGTGCCAGCAGGAGACAACAGGGGTCCACTGAAGCTTTCTTT. Its protein is CASRRQQGSTEAFF.

This clone is labeled medium-sized. In DNA form, the CDR3 reads TGTGCCAGCGGAGGACAGGGGGTTACAGATACGCAGTATTTT. It encodes CASGGQGVTDTQYF. The chain couples TRBV2 to TRBJ2-3; 10 nucleotides agree with TRBD1. This CDR3 has 14 amino acids. The J segment lost 3 bases and the V segment lost 8 bases, leaving 5 bases of the junction unmatched. Germline V gene lookup returns CDR1 SNHLY and CDR2 FYNNEI.

This clone has just one count. The rearrangement uses TRBV2 and TRBJ2-7; 8 nucleotides match TRBD2. With V trimmed by 7 bases and J by 0 bases, 2 bases remained unmatched. The CDR3 length is 13 residues. The germline gives CDR1 SNHLY, CDR2 FYNNEI. CDR3 loop: CASTGLGSYEQYF. The CDR3, as DNA: TGTGCCAGCACGGGACTAGGCTCCTACGAGCAGTACTTC.

The V and J genes are TRBV7-2 and TRBJ2-3; D is uncertain. CDR1 and CDR2 from the germline V gene are SGHTA and FQGNSA. Between the trimmed V and J ends, which lost 5 bases and 3 bases, there was a span of 12 bases. The CDR3 is made up of 14 amino acids. Here the CDR3 DNA reads TGTGCCAGCAGCCTGACCAGCAGTACAGATACGCAGTATTTT. It yields the protein CASSLTSSTDTQYF.

The chain uses TRBV18 and TRBJ1-5, with D unresolved. V lost 3 bases, J lost 0 bases, and 12 bases lay in between. The CDR3 length is 16 residues. The germline gives CDR1 KGHSH, CDR2 LQKENI. The CDR3 DNA reads as TGTGCCAGCTCACCTAGGCGCGGGGATAGCAATCAGCCCCAGCATTTT. Translating it yields CASSPRRGDSNQPQHF.

This clone was observed a few times. This rearrangement joins TRBV12-3 or TRBV12-4 to TRBJ1-1; D gene ambiguous. There are 13 residues in the CDR3. Trimming took off 3 bases at V and 3 bases at J, with 8 bases between the two ends. CDR3 DNA: TGTGCCAGCAGTTTTAGGGAGGACACTGAAGCTTTCTTT. Encoded protein: CASSFREDTEAFF.

In this sample, this clone turned up once. This rearrangement joins TRBV21-1 to TRBJ1-2; no DNA check was done on the table's D call, TRBD1. TRBV21-1 is deemed a pseudogene. The CDR3 runs 12 residues. CDR3 in amino acids: CATRDNKGGYTF. In DNA, the CDR3 is TGTGCCACCCGGGACAACAAAGGGGGCTACACCTTC.